Following are 15 T cell receptor beta chains from one sample sequenced in a study of cytomegalovirus exposure and HLA in healthy donors. This PCR relied on a set of 60 Vbeta primers and 13 Jbeta primers. Profiling relied on immunoSEQ multiplex PCR, and the TCRdb table lists in-frame clones only, not all of them. The sample contains approximately 100,000 clones, roughly 80% of which appear only once. The sample comprised PBMCs. The receptors shown here come from a female donor in good health and CMV-seronegative.

This sequence joins TRBV4-2 and TRBJ2-1, with unresolved D. The CDR3 extends over 15 amino acids. Germline CDR1 LGHNA, CDR2 YNFKEQ. With 0 bases removed from V and 2 bases from J, the gap between germline ends came to 8 bases. DNA for the CDR3: TGTGCCAGCAGCCAAGAGGTGGCCCCCTACAATGAGCAGTTCTTC. Amino acid sequence: CASSQEVAPYNEQFF.

This clone was detected once. This chain links TRBV6-5 with TRBJ1-5; D is ambiguous. The CDR3 length is 11 residues. V gave up 2 bases and J gave up 8 bases, with 4 bases separating them. Germline values: CDR1 MNHEY, CDR2 SVGAGI. The DNA for the CDR3 is TGTGCCAGCAGTTACGAGGAGCCCCAGCATTTT. Amino acids: CASSYEEPQHF.

The CDR3 loop reads CASSRDRSNEKLFF. In DNA, the CDR3 is TGTGCCAGCAGCCGGGACAGGTCTAATGAAAAACTGTTTTTT. This sequence joins TRBV6-5 and TRBJ1-4; 8 positions match TRBD1. Germline V CDR1 and CDR2: MNHEY, SVGAGI. V dropped 6 bases and J dropped 3; count of bases not matched to a gene: 3. This CDR3 spans 14 amino acids.

The rearrangement links TRBV4-3 to TRBJ2-3, with TRBD2 matching over 7 bases. Losses at the gene ends were 0 bases for V and 2 bases for J; bases not matched to a gene: 5. The CDR3 runs 16 residues. CDR1 and CDR2 from the germline V gene are LGHNA and YSLEER. DNA for the CDR3: TGCGCCAGCAGCCAAGAGGGGAGGGGATCCACAGATACGCAGTATTTT. Encoded protein: CASSQEGRGSTDTQYF.

The chain uses TRBV5-1 and TRBJ2-3, with 8 nucleotides matching TRBD2. The CDR3 totals 15 residues. The V gene end was trimmed by 6 bases and the J gene end by 2 bases; junction bases not matched to a gene: 8. In germline, CDR1 is SGHRS, CDR2 YFSETQ. The CDR3 here is CASTRIAGSTDTQYF. CDR3 in DNA: TGCGCCAGCACCCGAATAGCGGGGTCCACAGATACGCAGTATTTT.

The rearrangement uses TRBV11-2 and TRBJ2-1, with D possibly TRBD2 on 6 matching bases. The CDR3 sequence is 15 residues long. Trimming removed 4 bases from V and 6 bases from J, with 16 bases in between. Germline-derived CDR1 and CDR2 are SGHAT and FQNNGV. The CDR3 region is CASSSLGGISNEQFF. CDR3 bases: TGTGCCAGCAGCTCTCTCGGAGGGATAAGCAATGAGCAGTTCTTC. Variable domain in full (rest from reference TRBV11-2 and TRBJ2-1): EAGVAQSPRYKIIEKRQSVAFWCNPISGHATLYWYQQILGQGPKLLIQFQNNGVVDDSQLPKDRFSAERLKGVDSTLKIQPAKLEDSAVYLCASSSLGGISNEQFFGPGTRLTVL.

The chain couples TRBV2 to TRBJ1-2; D may be TRBD1 (5 bases). Germline V gene lookup returns CDR1 SNHLY and CDR2 FYNNEI. Trimming left V 0 bases short and J 3 bases short, with 14 bases between. The CDR3 has 16 residues. In DNA, the CDR3 is TGTGCCAGCAGTGAAGCGGGGACTCCGCGGCACTATGGCTACACCTTC. Its translation is CASSEAGTPRHYGYTF.

The chain is built from TRBV19 and TRBJ2-1; 9 bases agree with TRBD2. The CDR3 runs 16 residues. V was clipped by 3 bases and J by 8 bases; unmatched bases: 11. The germline gives CDR1 LNHDA, CDR2 SQIVND (reference sequence). CDR3 coding DNA: TGTGCCAGTAGTATGATTAGCGGGGGCCACCGGGATGAGCAGTTCTTC. Amino acids: CASSMISGGHRDEQFF.

The V call is TRBV5-1, the J call TRBJ2-7, with TRBD2 matching over 13 bases. V trimming: 4 bases; J trimming: 2 bases; junction bases outside the gene matches: 6. CDR3 size: 16 residues. CDR1 and CDR2 (germline): SGHRS, YFSETQ. In DNA form, the CDR3 reads TGCGCCAGCAGCGTGGGACTAGCGGGACCGCCCTACGAGCAGTACTTC. Translating it yields CASSVGLAGPPYEQYF. Looking up the rest from reference TRBV5-1 and TRBJ2-7 gives the full variable domain: KAGVTQTPRYLIKTRGQQVTLSCSPISGHRSVSWYQQTPGQGLQFLFEYFSETQRNKGNFPGRFSGRQFSNSRSEMNVSTLELGDSALYLCASSVGLAGPPYEQYFGPGTRLTVT.

This clone is a singleton in its sample. The CDR3 loop reads CASSISGSTDTQYF. The CDR3, as DNA: TGTGCCAGCAGTATTAGCGGGAGCACAGATACGCAGTATTTT. The chain uses TRBV27 and TRBJ2-3; 7 bases map to TRBD2. CDR1 and CDR2 (germline): MNHEY, SMNVEV (reference sequence). The CDR3 length is 14 residues. Losses at the gene ends were 5 bases for V and 0 bases for J; bases not matched to a gene: 2.

The J gene is TRBJ1-6, the V gene TRBV5-8; TRBD1 matches at 7 bases. V was pared by 7 bases and J by 7 bases, with 11 bases of the junction left unmatched. The CDR3 consists of 15 residues. The V gene's germline CDR1 is SGHTS and CDR2 YDEGEE. The CDR3 is CASGQMDRSNSPLHF. The CDR3 DNA reads TGTGCCAGCGGTCAAATGGACAGGAGCAATTCACCCCTCCACTTT.

The chain uses TRBV19 and TRBJ2-5; the D gene is possibly TRBD2 (6 bases). The V end was cut by 6 bases, the J end by 2 bases, with 10 bases between. This CDR3 is 13 amino acids long. Germline V CDR1 and CDR2: LNHDA, SQIVND (reference sequence). The CDR3 nucleotides read TGTGCCAGTAGCAGGGACTGGCAAGAGACCCAGTACTTC. Protein: CASSRDWQETQYF.

The chain couples TRBV30 to TRBJ1-5; weak D call: TRBD1 (5 bases). This CDR3 contains 13 residues. The germline V and J ends were trimmed by 1 base and 6 bases, with 10 bases remaining between them. The germline V gene has CDR1 GTSNPN and CDR2 SVGIG (reference sequence). CDR3 sequence reads: CAWSAGMVQPQHF. The CDR3 bases are TGTGCCTGGAGTGCAGGGATGGTTCAGCCCCAGCATTTT.

The rearrangement uses TRBV25-1 and TRBJ2-2, with a tentative D call TRBD2 (7 bases). The CDR3 has 14 amino acids. The V gene's germline CDR1 is MGHDK and CDR2 SYGVNS. Trimming left V 8 bases short and J 7 bases short, with 17 bases between. The CDR3 protein is CASSKGGLVGELFF. The CDR3 DNA reads TGTGCCAGCTCTAAGGGGGGGCTGGTCGGGGAGCTGTTTTTT.

V and J are TRBV5-1 and TRBJ2-5; no reliable D call. The J call is doubtful: the DNA matches TRBJ2-7 better. This CDR3 contains 15 residues. The germline V gene encodes CDR1 SGHRS and CDR2 YFSETQ. The CDR3: CASSLNSANVNEQYF. In DNA form, the CDR3 reads TGCGCCAGCAGCTTGAACTCCGCCAATGTGAACGAGCAGTACTTC.